A selection of T cell receptor beta chains follows, all from one sample in a study of blood T cell repertoires in COVID-19. Data came from immunoSEQ multiplex PCR; TCRdb stores just in-frame clones and leaves some out. The table includes around 400,000 clones, over 75% detected once. Sequences were obtained from peripheral blood. Receptor source: a woman aged 55-69 years with COVID-19, enrolled during active disease. The conserved cysteine and the conserved F or W are not part of the CDR3 here. The D gene is left open where the match is weak. A clone size is listed for some rows: how often the clone was seen (once, few, many), or a class if it is expanded.

>-|TRBV3-1/TRBV3-2|-
ASSRQGRDEQF
>-|TRBV21-1|-
ASSKVPGYGYGYT
>-|TRBV7-2|-
ASSPNARDTQY
>-|TRBV5-1|TRBD1
ASSYGQGAFSDTQY
>-|TRBV6-2/TRBV6-3|TRBD1
ASSYRRQGLSGANVLT
>-|TRBV28|-
ASSPAGTFYGYT
>-|TRBV2|-
ASRKGEGTGELF
>-|TRBV5-6|TRBD1
ASSLAGQVGPGYT
>few|TRBV24-1|-
ATSSRGHHGYT
>-|TRBV11-1|-
ASSLVAGYGYT
>-|TRBV4-1|-
ASSQGARGYT
>-|TRBV7-3|-
ASSLSGDGAF
>-|TRBV12-3/TRBV12-4|-
ASSLGQEAF
>-|TRBV3-1/TRBV3-2|TRBD2
ASSLGTLAGGRETQY
>-|TRBV6-5|-
AVQSSRGGTEAF
>-|TRBV6-1|-
ASSETGNQPQH
>-|TRBV27|-
ASSSGPGRSYNEQF
>-|TRBV7-2|TRBD1
ASRLARDRTRDQPQH
>-|TRBV6-5|-
ASGRGTSGNTIY
>-|TRBV6-1|-
ASSDLVGETQY
>-|TRBV6-6|TRBD1
ASSSGGRYTEAF
>-|TRBV5-1|TRBD1
ASSSSGTGARSEQF
>-|TRBV20-1|-
SASEGAPFYQPQH
>-|TRBV10-3|-
AISERGSGNTIY
>once|TRBV9|-
ASSLSGVGQPQH
>-|TRBV7-9|TRBD1
ASSLLGGQAETYGYT
>-|TRBV3-1/TRBV3-2|-
ASSRRGSNTEAF
>-|TRBV29-1|-
SVEDREDTEAF
>few|TRBV7-9|TRBD1
ASSGRDRIYGYT
>-|TRBV7-3|TRBD2
ASSLSSASGGNEQF
>-|TRBV5-1|TRBD1
ASSSTGAPYEQY
>once|TRBV9|TRBD1
ASRASGQYTGELF
>-|TRBV5-4|-
ASSLGRQGSSYEQY
>-|TRBV5-1|-
ASSLSPGQRSNTQY
>-|TRBV18|-
ASSVGTKYGYT
>-|TRBV5-6|-
ASSLAGVPSYEQY
>once|TRBV6-5|TRBD1
ASSYRQGGGYT
>-|TRBV2|-
ASSGEYEQY
>-|TRBV5-1|TRBD2
ASSLGQTSGGANEQF
>-|TRBV13|-
ASAYLTEAF
>few|TRBV2|-
ASSADSSNQPQH